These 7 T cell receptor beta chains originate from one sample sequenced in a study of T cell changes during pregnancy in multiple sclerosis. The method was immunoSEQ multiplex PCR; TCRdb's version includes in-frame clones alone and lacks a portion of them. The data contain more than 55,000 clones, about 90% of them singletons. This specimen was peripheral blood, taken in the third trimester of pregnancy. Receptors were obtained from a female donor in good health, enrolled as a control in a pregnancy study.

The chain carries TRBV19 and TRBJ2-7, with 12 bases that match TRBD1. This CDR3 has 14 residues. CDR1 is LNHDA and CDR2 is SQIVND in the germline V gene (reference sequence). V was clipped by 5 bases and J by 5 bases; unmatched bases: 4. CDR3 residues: CASSLGQGAHEQYF. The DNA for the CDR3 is TGTGCCAGTAGTCTGGGACAGGGGGCCCACGAGCAGTACTTC.

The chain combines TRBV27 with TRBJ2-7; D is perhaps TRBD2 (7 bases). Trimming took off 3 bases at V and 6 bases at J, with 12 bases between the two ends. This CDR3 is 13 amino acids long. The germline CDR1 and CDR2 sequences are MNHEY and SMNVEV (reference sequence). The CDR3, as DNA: TGTGCCAGCAGTTTGATAAGGGGGGGCGAGCAGTACTTC. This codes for CASSLIRGGEQYF.

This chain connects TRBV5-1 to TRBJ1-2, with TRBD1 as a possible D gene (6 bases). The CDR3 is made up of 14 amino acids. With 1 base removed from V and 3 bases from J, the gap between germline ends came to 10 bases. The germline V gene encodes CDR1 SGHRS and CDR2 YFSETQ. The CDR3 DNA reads TGCGCCAGCAGCTTGCGACCAGGGGACTATGGCTACACCTTC. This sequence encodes CASSLRPGDYGYTF.

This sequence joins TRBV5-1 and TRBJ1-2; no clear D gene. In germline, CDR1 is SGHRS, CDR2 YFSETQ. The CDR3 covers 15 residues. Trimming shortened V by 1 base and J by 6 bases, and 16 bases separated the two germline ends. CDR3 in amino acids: CASSLTTRAADGYTF. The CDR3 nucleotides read TGCGCCAGCAGCTTGACAACTAGGGCGGCTGATGGCTACACCTTC. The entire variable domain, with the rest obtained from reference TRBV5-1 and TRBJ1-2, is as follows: KAGVTQTPRYLIKTRGQQVTLSCSPISGHRSVSWYQQTPGQGLQFLFEYFSETQRNKGNFPGRFSGRQFSNSRSEMNVSTLELGDSALYLCASSLTTRAADGYTFGSGTRLTVV.

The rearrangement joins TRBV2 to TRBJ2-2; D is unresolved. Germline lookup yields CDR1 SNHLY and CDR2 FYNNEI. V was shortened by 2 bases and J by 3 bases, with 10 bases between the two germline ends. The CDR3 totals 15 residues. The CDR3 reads CASSEIQIYTGELFF. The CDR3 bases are TGTGCCAGCAGTGAAATACAGATATACACCGGGGAGCTGTTTTTT.

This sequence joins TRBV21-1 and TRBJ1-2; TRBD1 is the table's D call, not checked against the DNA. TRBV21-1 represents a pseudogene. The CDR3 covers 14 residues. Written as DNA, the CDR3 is TGTGCCAGCAGCAAAGCGGGCAGGAACTATGGCTACACCTTC. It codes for CASSKAGRNYGYTF.

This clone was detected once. CDR3 amino acids: CASCQGQGRVGGRDYTEAFF. The CDR3 nucleotides read TGTGCCAGCTGTCAAGGTCAAGGCAGGGTTGGAGGGAGAGATTACACTGAAGCTTTCTTT. J is TRBJ1-1 and V is TRBV27; D perhaps matches TRBD1 (5 bases). The CDR3 length is 20 residues. Trimming removed 8 bases from V and 3 bases from J, with 34 bases in between. Germline CDR1 and CDR2: MNHEY and SMNVEV (reference sequence).